Sequencing of this T cell receptor beta chain was carried out in a study of blood T cell repertoires in COVID-19. Looking at the study overall: COVID-19 samples collected from the United States, Italy and Spain covered acute and convalescent phases. From T cells, B-cell-depleted T cells, or PBMCs came the material, which was cDNA or gDNA.

Seattle patients were enrolled during active infection and followed longitudinally. Per the authors' pipeline: Amplification of reference gene primers provided the estimated nucleated cell counts. Measured with immunoSEQ multiplex PCR; TCRdb has only the in-frame clones, and not every one. V, J and clone size were drawn from that table, and D and trimming were deduced from the DNA. This repertoire shows about 220,000 clones, roughly 85% found once; its top ten account for about 2.4%. This receptor was identified in a woman aged 70 to 79 with COVID-19, enrolled during active disease. The specimen was peripheral blood.

The CDR3 sequence: CSASMGRTQPQHF. CDR3 bases: TGCAGTGCTAGTATGGGGAGAACTCAGCCCCAGCATTTT. The genes are TRBV20-1 and TRBJ1-5; D is unclear. V was trimmed by 3 bases and J by 6 bases, leaving 12 bases between them. The length of the CDR3 is 13 residues. In germline, CDR1 is DFQATT, CDR2 SNEGSKA (reference sequence).